Listed below are T cell receptor beta chains from one sample, sequenced in a study of T-cell reconstitution after alpha-beta-depleted transplantation in children. TCRdb reprocessed the PCR reads with MiXCR, giving one entry per CDR3 protein. The table shows around 250,000 distinct CDR3 sequences, with roughly a quarter occurring only once. Sequences were derived from PBMCs, sampled before TCRalphabeta/CD19-depleted stem cell transplant. The receptors were gathered from a girl aged 2-10 years with Fanconi anemia, due to receive a stem cell transplant. Each CDR3 is given with its conserved first and last residue. A D gene is named only where the DNA matches it firmly.

V gene: TRBV6-2/TRBV6-3
J gene: TRBJ2-2
D gene: -
CDR3 protein: CASSDLRWNTGELFF

V gene: TRBV29-1
J gene: TRBJ2-5
D gene: -
CDR3 protein: CSVDSRDRYF

V gene: TRBV4-2
J gene: TRBJ2-5
D gene: -
CDR3 protein: CASSQVGAQYF

V gene: TRBV20-1
J gene: TRBJ1-2
D gene: TRBD1
CDR3 protein: CSAQDRDRYGYTF

V gene: TRBV3-1
J gene: TRBJ2-7
D gene: TRBD2
CDR3 protein: CASSHTSGSRNEQYF

V gene: TRBV5-1
J gene: TRBJ2-3
D gene: -
CDR3 protein: CASSPDRTQYF

V gene: TRBV7-3
J gene: TRBJ2-1
D gene: -
CDR3 protein: CASSSIPGLSYNEQFF

V gene: TRBV7-6
J gene: TRBJ2-7
D gene: TRBD2
CDR3 protein: CASSLASGRGSYEQYF

V gene: TRBV7-2
J gene: TRBJ2-2
D gene: -
CDR3 protein: CASSLAQVNTGELFF

V gene: TRBV9
J gene: TRBJ2-5
D gene: -
CDR3 protein: CASSVGRQQETQYF

V gene: TRBV7-2
J gene: TRBJ2-7
D gene: TRBD2
CDR3 protein: CASSLASGGTYEQYF

V gene: TRBV20-1
J gene: TRBJ2-1
D gene: TRBD2
CDR3 protein: CSARDRLAVYNEQFF

V gene: TRBV6-5
J gene: TRBJ2-7
D gene: TRBD1
CDR3 protein: CASSLDRGSQYF

V gene: TRBV5-5
J gene: TRBJ2-7
D gene: -
CDR3 protein: CASSWEAVYEQYF

V gene: TRBV29-1
J gene: TRBJ2-7
D gene: -
CDR3 protein: CSVHTGYEQYF

V gene: TRBV5-6
J gene: TRBJ2-7
D gene: -
CDR3 protein: CASSGAMEVSYEQYF

V gene: TRBV6-4
J gene: TRBJ2-1
D gene: -
CDR3 protein: CASSDSPGEPPEFF

V gene: TRBV20-1
J gene: TRBJ1-5
D gene: TRBD1
CDR3 protein: CSAKGQGNQPQHF

V gene: TRBV20-1
J gene: TRBJ1-5
D gene: -
CDR3 protein: CSAGKITRGIQPQHF

V gene: TRBV5-5
J gene: TRBJ2-2
D gene: TRBD2
CDR3 protein: CASSLVTSSRIAELFF

V gene: TRBV7-2
J gene: TRBJ2-5
D gene: TRBD1
CDR3 protein: CASSLRTGVGETQYF

V gene: TRBV20-1
J gene: TRBJ2-2
D gene: -
CDR3 protein: CSARDGRAVTGELFF

V gene: TRBV5-6
J gene: TRBJ2-7
D gene: -
CDR3 protein: CASSYAGTPYEQYF

V gene: TRBV28
J gene: TRBJ1-1
D gene: -
CDR3 protein: CASSLDSGIEAFF

V gene: TRBV6-5
J gene: TRBJ2-5
D gene: -
CDR3 protein: CASSYSLAAHDVFQETQYF

V gene: TRBV20-1
J gene: TRBJ1-5
D gene: -
CDR3 protein: CSASQGLDQPQHF

V gene: TRBV7-9
J gene: TRBJ2-5
D gene: TRBD2
CDR3 protein: CASSLGTSVQETQYF

V gene: TRBV7-2
J gene: TRBJ2-7
D gene: TRBD1
CDR3 protein: CASSRGTVYEQYF

V gene: TRBV5-6
J gene: TRBJ2-3
D gene: TRBD1
CDR3 protein: CASSLPDRASTDTQYF

V gene: TRBV29-1
J gene: TRBJ2-5
D gene: TRBD2
CDR3 protein: CSVELAGETQYF

V gene: TRBV5-1
J gene: TRBJ2-7
D gene: -
CDR3 protein: CASGKLPRDNLKGEQYF

V gene: TRBV29-1
J gene: TRBJ2-1
D gene: TRBD2
CDR3 protein: CSVEVLAGGNNEQFF

V gene: TRBV5-1
J gene: TRBJ2-5
D gene: TRBD1
CDR3 protein: CASNDRGTGETQYF

V gene: TRBV20-1
J gene: TRBJ2-1
D gene: TRBD2
CDR3 protein: CSAPKVRVLAGFYNEQFF

V gene: TRBV28
J gene: TRBJ2-7
D gene: TRBD2
CDR3 protein: CASREPGLAHEQYF

V gene: TRBV25-1
J gene: TRBJ2-7
D gene: -
CDR3 protein: CASSEFGNSYEQYF

V gene: TRBV29-1
J gene: TRBJ2-1
D gene: -
CDR3 protein: CSVISGGEGIYNEQFF

V gene: TRBV10-3
J gene: TRBJ2-3
D gene: TRBD2
CDR3 protein: CAISMTSGGADTQYF

V gene: TRBV20-1
J gene: TRBJ2-1
D gene: -
CDR3 protein: CSARKGTTYNEQFF

V gene: TRBV11-2
J gene: TRBJ1-6
D gene: TRBD1
CDR3 protein: CASSLDGLGQGPNSPLHF

V gene: TRBV5-1
J gene: TRBJ1-4
D gene: -
CDR3 protein: CASSLVESGDEKLFF

V gene: TRBV7-2
J gene: TRBJ1-5
D gene: TRBD1
CDR3 protein: CASSFQGALHQPQHF

V gene: TRBV28
J gene: TRBJ1-6
D gene: TRBD1
CDR3 protein: CASSSRTGMAENSPLHF

V gene: TRBV12-3/TRBV12-4
J gene: TRBJ2-7
D gene: TRBD2
CDR3 protein: CASSKPGGAYEQYF

V gene: TRBV29-1
J gene: TRBJ2-1
D gene: TRBD1
CDR3 protein: CSVETGRTTYNEQFF

V gene: TRBV4-1
J gene: TRBJ2-6
D gene: TRBD1
CDR3 protein: CASSPGGTGANVLTF

V gene: TRBV29-1
J gene: TRBJ2-6
D gene: -
CDR3 protein: CSVGGQIRGANVLTF

V gene: TRBV20-1
J gene: TRBJ1-2
D gene: -
CDR3 protein: CSASLGDRYTF

V gene: TRBV7-2
J gene: TRBJ2-2
D gene: -
CDR3 protein: CASRKNRVPTGELFF

V gene: TRBV9
J gene: TRBJ2-2
D gene: -
CDR3 protein: CASSVLANTGELFF

V gene: TRBV7-2
J gene: TRBJ2-3
D gene: TRBD2
CDR3 protein: CASRLTSGGVADTQYF

V gene: TRBV7-2
J gene: TRBJ2-3
D gene: -
CDR3 protein: CASSFGVTSTDTQYF

V gene: TRBV20-1
J gene: TRBJ2-1
D gene: -
CDR3 protein: CSARFPFQVDEQFF